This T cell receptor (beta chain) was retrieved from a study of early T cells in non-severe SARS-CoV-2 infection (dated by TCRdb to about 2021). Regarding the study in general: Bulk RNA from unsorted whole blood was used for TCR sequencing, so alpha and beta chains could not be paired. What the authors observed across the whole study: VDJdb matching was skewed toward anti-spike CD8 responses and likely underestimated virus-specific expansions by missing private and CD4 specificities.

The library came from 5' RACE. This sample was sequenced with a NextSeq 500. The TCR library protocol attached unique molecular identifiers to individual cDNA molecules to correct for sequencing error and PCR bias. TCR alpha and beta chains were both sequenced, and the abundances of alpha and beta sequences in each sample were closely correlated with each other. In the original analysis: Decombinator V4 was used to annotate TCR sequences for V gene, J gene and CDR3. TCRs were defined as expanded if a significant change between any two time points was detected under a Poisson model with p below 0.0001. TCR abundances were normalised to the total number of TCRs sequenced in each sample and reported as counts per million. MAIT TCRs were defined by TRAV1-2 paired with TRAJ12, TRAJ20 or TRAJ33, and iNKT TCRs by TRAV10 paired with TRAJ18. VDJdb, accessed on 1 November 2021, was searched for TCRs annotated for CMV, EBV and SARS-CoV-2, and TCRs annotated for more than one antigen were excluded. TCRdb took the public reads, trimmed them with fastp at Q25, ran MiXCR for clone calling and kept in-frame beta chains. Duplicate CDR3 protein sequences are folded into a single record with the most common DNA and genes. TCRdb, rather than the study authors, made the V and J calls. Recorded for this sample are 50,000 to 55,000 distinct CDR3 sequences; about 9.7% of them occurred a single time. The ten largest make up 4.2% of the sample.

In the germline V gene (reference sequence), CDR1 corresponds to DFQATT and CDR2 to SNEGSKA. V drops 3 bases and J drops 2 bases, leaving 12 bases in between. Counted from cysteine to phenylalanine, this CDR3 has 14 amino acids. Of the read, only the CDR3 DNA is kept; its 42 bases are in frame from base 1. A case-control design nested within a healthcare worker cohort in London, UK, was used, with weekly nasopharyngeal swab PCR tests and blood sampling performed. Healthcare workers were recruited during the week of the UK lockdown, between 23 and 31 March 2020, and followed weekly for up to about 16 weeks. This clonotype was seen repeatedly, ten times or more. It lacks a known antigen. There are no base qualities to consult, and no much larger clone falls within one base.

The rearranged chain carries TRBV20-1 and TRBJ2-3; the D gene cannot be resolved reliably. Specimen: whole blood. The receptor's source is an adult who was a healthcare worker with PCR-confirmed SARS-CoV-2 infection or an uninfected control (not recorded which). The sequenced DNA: TGCAGTGCTAGCGACTGGGCCTCCACAGATACGCAGTATTTT. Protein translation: CSASDWASTDTQYF.